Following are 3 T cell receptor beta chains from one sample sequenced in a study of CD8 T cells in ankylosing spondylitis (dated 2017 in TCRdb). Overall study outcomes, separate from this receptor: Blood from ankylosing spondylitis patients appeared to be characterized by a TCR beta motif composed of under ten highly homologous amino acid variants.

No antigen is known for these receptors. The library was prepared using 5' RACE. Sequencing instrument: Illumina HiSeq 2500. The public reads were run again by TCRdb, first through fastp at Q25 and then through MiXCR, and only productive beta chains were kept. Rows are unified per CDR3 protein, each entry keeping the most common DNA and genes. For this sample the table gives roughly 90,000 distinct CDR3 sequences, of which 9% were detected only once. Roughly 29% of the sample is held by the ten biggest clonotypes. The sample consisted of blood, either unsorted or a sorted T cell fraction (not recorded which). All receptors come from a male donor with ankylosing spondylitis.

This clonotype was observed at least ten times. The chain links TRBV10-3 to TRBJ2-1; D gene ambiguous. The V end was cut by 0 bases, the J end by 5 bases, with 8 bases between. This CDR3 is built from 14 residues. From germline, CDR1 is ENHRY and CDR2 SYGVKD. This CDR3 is CAISESSMDNEQFF. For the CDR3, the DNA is TGTGCCATCAGTGAGTCCTCGATGGACAATGAGCAGTTCTTC.

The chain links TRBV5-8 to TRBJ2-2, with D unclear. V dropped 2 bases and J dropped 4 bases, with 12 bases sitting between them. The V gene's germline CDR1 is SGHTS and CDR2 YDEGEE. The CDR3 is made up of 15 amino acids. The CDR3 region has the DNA TGTGCCAGCAGCTTATGGGGTCCCCTCACCGGGGAGCTGTTTTTT. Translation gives CASSLWGPLTGELFF.

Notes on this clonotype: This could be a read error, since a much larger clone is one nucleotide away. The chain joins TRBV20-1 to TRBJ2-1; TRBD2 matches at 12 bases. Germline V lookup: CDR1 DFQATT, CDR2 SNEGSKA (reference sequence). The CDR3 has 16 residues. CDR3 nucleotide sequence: TGCTGTGCTAGGGCGCTAGCGGGAGGGCCTGTTGATGAGCAGTTCTTC. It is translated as CCARALAGGPVDEQFF.